Sequencing of this T cell receptor (beta chain) was carried out in a study of T cells in Graves' hyperthyroidism and ophthalmopathy. For the study at large: Prior to any treatment, at the point of initial diagnosis, peripheral blood was collected. General observations from the study: Among clonotypes expanded in thyroid above 0.001, most were also found in blood. The model anticipated ophthalmopathy a median about 7.1 months pre-onset.

This clonotype was detected only a few times. What it binds is unknown. The CDR3 runs 17 residues. Between the trimmed V and J ends, which lost 5 bases and 4 bases, there was a span of 21 bases. Looked up from germline, CDR1 is SGHTA and CDR2 is FQGNSA. Amplified regions were TCR beta CDR3 sequences from RNA transcripts. In the first-round RT-PCR of the TCR CDR3, the HTBI primer set was used. TCRdb recomputed calls from the multiplex PCR reads with MiXCR, one row per CDR3 protein. The table lists under 550,000 distinct CDR3 sequences, 20% of them singletons. The rearrangement links TRBV7-2 to TRBJ2-4; D is possibly TRBD1 (6 bases). The receptor's source is a man aged 40-55 years with Graves' ophthalmopathy. Source material: blood. Here the CDR3 DNA reads TGTGCCAGCAGCACTAGGACAGTGTCTTGGATTAAAAACATTCAGTACTTC. This sequence encodes CASSTRTVSWIKNIQYF.